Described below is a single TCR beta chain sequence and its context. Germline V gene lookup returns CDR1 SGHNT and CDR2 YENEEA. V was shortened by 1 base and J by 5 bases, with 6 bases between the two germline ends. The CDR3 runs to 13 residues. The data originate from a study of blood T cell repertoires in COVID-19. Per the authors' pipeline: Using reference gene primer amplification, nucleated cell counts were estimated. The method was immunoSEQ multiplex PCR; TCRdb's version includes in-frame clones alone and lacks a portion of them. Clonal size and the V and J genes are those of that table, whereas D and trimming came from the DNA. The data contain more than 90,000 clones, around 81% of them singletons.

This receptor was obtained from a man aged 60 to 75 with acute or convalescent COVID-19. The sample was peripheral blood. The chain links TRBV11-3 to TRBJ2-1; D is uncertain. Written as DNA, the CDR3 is TGTGCCAGCAGCTTAGTTAAAAACAATGAGCAGTTCTTC. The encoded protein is CASSLVKNNEQFF.